The rows below give T cell receptor beta chains drawn from one sample of a study of siplizumab effects on memory and regulatory T cells. The assay was immunoSEQ multiplex PCR, and TCRdb's table has in-frame clones only and misses some. The sample holds under 95,000 clones, about 94% seen once. Source material: non-Treg CD4+ T cells sorted from blood. These receptors all stem from a human donor in good health. CDR3s include the opening cysteine and the closing phenylalanine or tryptophan. Fields, in order: CDR3 DNA, CDR3 protein, D gene, V gene, clone size, J gene. D genes are given only for firm matches. For some rows the clone size is stated as once, few or many, or as a class when expanded; others skip it.

CDR3 DNA: TGTGCCATCAGTGATCTGGAGGGCTATGGCTACACCTTC
CDR3 protein: CAISDLEGYGYTF
D gene: -
V gene: TRBV10-3
clone size: -
J gene: TRBJ1-2

CDR3 DNA: TGTGCCAGCAGCCTTAGCGAAGCGGGGGCCGGCTACGAGCAGTACTTC
CDR3 protein: CASSLSEAGAGYEQYF
D gene: TRBD2
V gene: TRBV7-3
clone size: -
J gene: TRBJ2-7

CDR3 DNA: TGTGCCAGCAGCTTAGCCCTCGGGGGGGTAGGAAACACCATATATTTT
CDR3 protein: CASSLALGGVGNTIYF
D gene: -
V gene: TRBV7-8
clone size: -
J gene: TRBJ1-3

CDR3 DNA: TGTGCCAGCAGCCACAGCGAGACCCAGTACTTC
CDR3 protein: CASSHSETQYF
D gene: -
V gene: TRBV14
clone size: once
J gene: TRBJ2-5

CDR3 DNA: TGCGCCAGCAGCCAAGTTGACATGGGATTTTCCTACAATGAGCAGTTCTTC
CDR3 protein: CASSQVDMGFSYNEQFF
D gene: -
V gene: TRBV4-1
clone size: few
J gene: TRBJ2-1

CDR3 DNA: TGTGCCTGGAGTGTGACAGGGGCGGAGGGTGAAGCTTTCTTT
CDR3 protein: CAWSVTGAEGEAFF
D gene: TRBD1
V gene: TRBV30
clone size: few
J gene: TRBJ1-1

CDR3 DNA: TGTGCCAGCAGCCACGCACTAGTTACCCTCGAAGGTGAGCAGTTCTTC
CDR3 protein: CASSHALVTLEGEQFF
D gene: -
V gene: TRBV7-9
clone size: -
J gene: TRBJ2-1

CDR3 DNA: TGTGCCAGCAGTGGCGGGGGGGCCCGGGAGACCCAGTACTTC
CDR3 protein: CASSGGGARETQYF
D gene: TRBD2
V gene: TRBV2
clone size: -
J gene: TRBJ2-5

CDR3 DNA: TGCGCCAGCAGCCAACCACAGGGGACCCTAGCCAAAAACATTCAGTACTTC
CDR3 protein: CASSQPQGTLAKNIQYF
D gene: TRBD1
V gene: TRBV4-1
clone size: once
J gene: TRBJ2-4

CDR3 DNA: TGTGCCAGCAGCTTAGCGCTAGCGACCGGAGATACGCAGTATTTT
CDR3 protein: CASSLALATGDTQYF
D gene: -
V gene: TRBV7-2
clone size: -
J gene: TRBJ2-3

CDR3 DNA: TGTGCCAGCTCACCCGGCAATCAGCCCCAGCATTTT
CDR3 protein: CASSPGNQPQHF
D gene: -
V gene: TRBV18
clone size: -
J gene: TRBJ1-5

CDR3 DNA: TGTGCCAGAAGCTTGGTTTGGGCTAGCGGCATGAACACCGGGGAGCTGTTTTTT
CDR3 protein: CARSLVWASGMNTGELFF
D gene: TRBD2
V gene: TRBV5-3
clone size: -
J gene: TRBJ2-2

CDR3 DNA: TGTGCCAGTACCCAACCCAATCAGCCCCAGCATTTT
CDR3 protein: CASTQPNQPQHF
D gene: -
V gene: TRBV19
clone size: -
J gene: TRBJ1-5

CDR3 DNA: TGTGCCAGCAGCCCCCGACTAGCGCTCAAAAATCGAAATGAGCAGTTCTTC
CDR3 protein: CASSPRLALKNRNEQFF
D gene: TRBD2
V gene: TRBV7-9
clone size: -
J gene: TRBJ2-1

CDR3 DNA: TGTGCCAGCACAGAAGAGACCCAGTACTTC
CDR3 protein: CASTEETQYF
D gene: -
V gene: TRBV19
clone size: -
J gene: TRBJ2-5

CDR3 DNA: TGTGCCAGCATACTGAGTCCTAGTCCCACCGGGGAGCTGTTTTTT
CDR3 protein: CASILSPSPTGELFF
D gene: -
V gene: TRBV6-1
clone size: -
J gene: TRBJ2-2

CDR3 DNA: TGTGCCAGCAGGAGGGGGGATACGCAGTATTTT
CDR3 protein: CASRRGDTQYF
D gene: -
V gene: TRBV2
clone size: once
J gene: TRBJ2-3

CDR3 DNA: TGTGCCAGCGGGATGCAGGGAGGGTTGAATGAGCAGTTCTTC
CDR3 protein: CASGMQGGLNEQFF
D gene: TRBD2
V gene: TRBV7-8
clone size: -
J gene: TRBJ2-1

CDR3 DNA: TGTGCCAGCAGCTTCCCGGGCGTGGGGGGGGATGAGCAGTTCTTC
CDR3 protein: CASSFPGVGGDEQFF
D gene: TRBD2
V gene: TRBV7-6
clone size: -
J gene: TRBJ2-1

CDR3 DNA: TGCGCCAGCAGCTTGGGGCCAGGGGTCCCAGATACGCAGTATTTT
CDR3 protein: CASSLGPGVPDTQYF
D gene: -
V gene: TRBV5-1
clone size: -
J gene: TRBJ2-3

CDR3 DNA: TGTGCCAGCAGTGACCCCGGGACAGGGGGCATGAGCACCTTC
CDR3 protein: CASSDPGTGGMSTF
D gene: TRBD1
V gene: TRBV6-1
clone size: -
J gene: TRBJ1-2

CDR3 DNA: TGTGCCAGCAGGAGGTCGGCAGGGGGGAATGATGGAAAACTGTTTTTT
CDR3 protein: CASRRSAGGNDGKLFF
D gene: TRBD1
V gene: TRBV2
clone size: -
J gene: TRBJ1-4

CDR3 DNA: TGTGCCAGCAGTACCGGGACAGGGACGGGAAAACTGTTTTTT
CDR3 protein: CASSTGTGTGKLFF
D gene: TRBD1
V gene: TRBV2
clone size: -
J gene: TRBJ1-4

CDR3 DNA: TGTGCCATCAGTGAGTCAAAAGGGACTAGCGGCACAGATACGCAGTATTTT
CDR3 protein: CAISESKGTSGTDTQYF
D gene: TRBD2
V gene: TRBV10-3
clone size: -
J gene: TRBJ2-3

CDR3 DNA: TGTGCCAGCAGCTTGGTTACAGGGGGGTACAATGAGCAGTTCTTC
CDR3 protein: CASSLVTGGYNEQFF
D gene: TRBD1
V gene: TRBV5-4
clone size: -
J gene: TRBJ2-1

CDR3 DNA: TGTGCCAGCAGCTTGGGTCCGGGGTACACCGGGGAGCTGTTTTTT
CDR3 protein: CASSLGPGYTGELFF
D gene: -
V gene: TRBV5-5
clone size: -
J gene: TRBJ2-2

CDR3 DNA: TGTGCCAGCAGCCAGACAGGCGGTACAGATACGCAGTATTTT
CDR3 protein: CASSQTGGTDTQYF
D gene: -
V gene: TRBV6-5
clone size: -
J gene: TRBJ2-3

CDR3 DNA: TGTGCCAGCAGTTTAATTGGCAGGAACTACGAGCAGTACTTC
CDR3 protein: CASSLIGRNYEQYF
D gene: -
V gene: TRBV27
clone size: -
J gene: TRBJ2-7

CDR3 DNA: TGTGCCAGCAGTTCAGGGCAGGGGAACACTGAAGCTTTCTTT
CDR3 protein: CASSSGQGNTEAFF
D gene: -
V gene: TRBV28
clone size: -
J gene: TRBJ1-1

CDR3 DNA: TGTGCCAGCAGTTACGCGGGGTTAGCCGGGGAGCTGTTTTTT
CDR3 protein: CASSYAGLAGELFF
D gene: -
V gene: TRBV6-5
clone size: once
J gene: TRBJ2-2

CDR3 DNA: TGTGCCAGCAGCCTAAGACAGGGGACCACCTACGAGCAGTACTTC
CDR3 protein: CASSLRQGTTYEQYF
D gene: TRBD1
V gene: TRBV5-4
clone size: -
J gene: TRBJ2-7

CDR3 DNA: TGTGCCAGCTCACGCGGACAGTCCTACGAGCAGTACTTC
CDR3 protein: CASSRGQSYEQYF
D gene: -
V gene: TRBV18
clone size: -
J gene: TRBJ2-7

CDR3 DNA: TGTGCCAGCAGCTTAGCAGCCTACACTGAAGCTTTCTTT
CDR3 protein: CASSLAAYTEAFF
D gene: -
V gene: TRBV11-3
clone size: -
J gene: TRBJ1-1

CDR3 DNA: TGTGCCAGCAGCCCGGGACAGGGGATCTATCAGCCCCAGCATTTT
CDR3 protein: CASSPGQGIYQPQHF
D gene: TRBD1
V gene: TRBV9
clone size: -
J gene: TRBJ1-5

CDR3 DNA: TGTGCCAGCAGCCAATCTCCTCTCACTAGCGGGAGGGCCGACGGGGAGCTGTTTTTT
CDR3 protein: CASSQSPLTSGRADGELFF
D gene: TRBD2
V gene: TRBV4-2
clone size: -
J gene: TRBJ2-2

CDR3 DNA: TGTGCCAGCAGCCTGAGCTCCGAGCAGTACTTC
CDR3 protein: CASSLSSEQYF
D gene: -
V gene: TRBV11-2
clone size: -
J gene: TRBJ2-7

CDR3 DNA: TGTGCCAGCAGTTCCCCGGGGCTTAATTCACCCCTCCACTTT
CDR3 protein: CASSSPGLNSPLHF
D gene: -
V gene: TRBV6-5
clone size: -
J gene: TRBJ1-6

CDR3 DNA: TGTGCCAGCAGTGAACGCAGGGTCGTGGAGACCCAGTACTTC
CDR3 protein: CASSERRVVETQYF
D gene: -
V gene: TRBV2
clone size: -
J gene: TRBJ2-5

CDR3 DNA: TGCGCCAGCAGCTTGGACCGACCGGGTTTGGATACGCAGTATTTT
CDR3 protein: CASSLDRPGLDTQYF
D gene: -
V gene: TRBV5-1
clone size: -
J gene: TRBJ2-3

CDR3 DNA: TGTGCCAGCAGAGGGTCCTTATACAATGAGCAGTTCTTC
CDR3 protein: CASRGSLYNEQFF
D gene: -
V gene: TRBV2
clone size: -
J gene: TRBJ2-1

CDR3 DNA: TGTGCCAGCAGCCCCCCAGGGGCAGATACGCAGTATTTT
CDR3 protein: CASSPPGADTQYF
D gene: -
V gene: TRBV7-3
clone size: once
J gene: TRBJ2-3

CDR3 DNA: TGTGCCACTTCCGGGACAGGGGGTCGTGGGGCCAACGTCCTGACTTTC
CDR3 protein: CATSGTGGRGANVLTF
D gene: TRBD1
V gene: TRBV19
clone size: -
J gene: TRBJ2-6

CDR3 DNA: TGTGCCAGCAGCTTAGAGAGGGGAGTTATTGAAAAACTGTTTTTT
CDR3 protein: CASSLERGVIEKLFF
D gene: -
V gene: TRBV7-6
clone size: -
J gene: TRBJ1-4

CDR3 DNA: TGCGCCAGCAGTTCCTCTAGCGGGAGTCCTAGGGAGCAGTACTTC
CDR3 protein: CASSSSSGSPREQYF
D gene: TRBD2
V gene: TRBV5-1
clone size: -
J gene: TRBJ2-7

CDR3 DNA: TGTGCCAGCAGCTCCGCCGGGACGGGGGTTCGGATGAATGAAAAACTGTTTTTT
CDR3 protein: CASSSAGTGVRMNEKLFF
D gene: -
V gene: TRBV7-9
clone size: -
J gene: TRBJ1-4

CDR3 DNA: TGTGCCAGCAGTTACGGACATTCTTACGAGCAGTACTTC
CDR3 protein: CASSYGHSYEQYF
D gene: -
V gene: TRBV6-5
clone size: once
J gene: TRBJ2-7